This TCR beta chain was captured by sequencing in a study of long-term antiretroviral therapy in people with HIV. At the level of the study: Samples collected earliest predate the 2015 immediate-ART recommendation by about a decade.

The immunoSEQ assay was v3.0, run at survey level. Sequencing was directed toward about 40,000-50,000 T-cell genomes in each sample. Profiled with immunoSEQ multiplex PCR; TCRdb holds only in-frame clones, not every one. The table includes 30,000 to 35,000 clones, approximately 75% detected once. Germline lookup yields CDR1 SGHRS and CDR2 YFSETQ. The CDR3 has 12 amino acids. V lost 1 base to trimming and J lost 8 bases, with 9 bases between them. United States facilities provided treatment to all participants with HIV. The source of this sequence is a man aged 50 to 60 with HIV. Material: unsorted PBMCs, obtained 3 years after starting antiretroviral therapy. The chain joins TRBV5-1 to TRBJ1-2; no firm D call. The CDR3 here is CASSLYSRGYTF. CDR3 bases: TGCGCCAGCAGCTTGTACTCACGCGGCTACACCTTC. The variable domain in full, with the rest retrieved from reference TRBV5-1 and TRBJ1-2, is KAGVTQTPRYLIKTRGQQVTLSCSPISGHRSVSWYQQTPGQGLQFLFEYFSETQRNKGNFPGRFSGRQFSNSRSEMNVSTLELGDSALYLCASSLYSRGYTFGSGTRLTVV.